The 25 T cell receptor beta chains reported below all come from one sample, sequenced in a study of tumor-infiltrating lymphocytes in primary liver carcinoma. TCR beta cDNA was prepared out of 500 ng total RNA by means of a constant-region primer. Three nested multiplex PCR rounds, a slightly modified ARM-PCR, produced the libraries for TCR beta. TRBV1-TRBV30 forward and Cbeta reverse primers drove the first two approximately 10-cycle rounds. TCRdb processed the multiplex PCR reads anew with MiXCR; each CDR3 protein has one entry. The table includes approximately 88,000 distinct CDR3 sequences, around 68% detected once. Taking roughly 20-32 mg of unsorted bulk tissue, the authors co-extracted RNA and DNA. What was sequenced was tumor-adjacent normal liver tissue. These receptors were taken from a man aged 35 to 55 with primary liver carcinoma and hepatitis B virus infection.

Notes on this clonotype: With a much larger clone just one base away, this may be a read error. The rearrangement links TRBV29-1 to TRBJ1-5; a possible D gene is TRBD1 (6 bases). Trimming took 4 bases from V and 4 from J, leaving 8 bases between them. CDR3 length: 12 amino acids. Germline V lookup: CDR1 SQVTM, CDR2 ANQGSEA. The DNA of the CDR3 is TGCAGCGTTGGGGACATAAATCAGCCCCAGCATTTT. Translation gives CSVGDINQPQHF. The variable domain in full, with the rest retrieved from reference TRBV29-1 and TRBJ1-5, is SAVISQKPSRDICQRGTSLTIQCQVDSQVTMMFWYRQQPGQSLTLIATANQGSEATYESGFVIDKFPISRPNLTFSTLTVSNMSPEDSSIYLCSVGDINQPQHFGDGTRLSIL.

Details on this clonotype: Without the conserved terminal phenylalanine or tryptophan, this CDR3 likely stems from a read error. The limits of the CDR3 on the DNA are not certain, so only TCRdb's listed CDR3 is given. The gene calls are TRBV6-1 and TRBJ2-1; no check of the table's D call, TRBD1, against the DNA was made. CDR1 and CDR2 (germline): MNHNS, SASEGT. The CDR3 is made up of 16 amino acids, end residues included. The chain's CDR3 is CASSALSAGGGDEQFY.

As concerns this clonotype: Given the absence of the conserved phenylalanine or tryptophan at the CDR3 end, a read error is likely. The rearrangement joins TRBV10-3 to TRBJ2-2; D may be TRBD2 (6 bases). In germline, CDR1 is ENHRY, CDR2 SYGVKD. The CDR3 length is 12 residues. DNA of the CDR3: TGCGCCATCCAAAGCGGGACCGGGGAGCTGTTTTCT. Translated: CAIQSGTGELFS.

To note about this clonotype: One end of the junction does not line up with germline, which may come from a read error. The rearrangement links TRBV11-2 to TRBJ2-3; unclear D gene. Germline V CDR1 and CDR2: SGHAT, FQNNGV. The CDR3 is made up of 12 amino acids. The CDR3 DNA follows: TGTGCCAGCAGGGATTACACAGTTACGCAGTACTTT. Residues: CASRDYTVTQYF.

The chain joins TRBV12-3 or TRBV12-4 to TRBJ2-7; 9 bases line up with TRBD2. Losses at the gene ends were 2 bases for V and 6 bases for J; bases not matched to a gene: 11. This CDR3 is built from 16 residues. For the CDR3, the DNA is TGTGCCAGCAGTTTATATGCGGGAGGGCCTCCCTTCGAGCAGTACTTC. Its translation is CASSLYAGGPPFEQYF.

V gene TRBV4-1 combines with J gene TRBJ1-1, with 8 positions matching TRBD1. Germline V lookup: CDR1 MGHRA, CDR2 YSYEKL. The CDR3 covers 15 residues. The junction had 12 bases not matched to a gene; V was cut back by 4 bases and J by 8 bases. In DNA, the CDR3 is TGCGCCAGCAGCCTAGAGCTAACAGGGGGAATGGAAGCTTTCTTT. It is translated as CASSLELTGGMEAFF.

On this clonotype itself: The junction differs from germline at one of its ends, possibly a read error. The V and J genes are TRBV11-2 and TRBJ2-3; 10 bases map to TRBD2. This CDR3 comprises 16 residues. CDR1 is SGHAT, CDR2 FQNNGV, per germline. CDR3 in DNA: TGCGCCAGCAGCCTAGAGGGACTAGCGTGGACAGATACGCGGTATTTT. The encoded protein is CASSLEGLAWTDTRYF.

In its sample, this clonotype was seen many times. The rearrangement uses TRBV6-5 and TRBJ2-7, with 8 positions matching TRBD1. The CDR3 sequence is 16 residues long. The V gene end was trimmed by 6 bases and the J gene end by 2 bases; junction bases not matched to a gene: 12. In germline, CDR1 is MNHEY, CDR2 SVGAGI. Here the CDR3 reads CASRRNPGGRTYEQYF. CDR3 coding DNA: TGTGCCAGCAGGAGGAACCCAGGGGGCCGGACCTACGAGCAGTACTTC.

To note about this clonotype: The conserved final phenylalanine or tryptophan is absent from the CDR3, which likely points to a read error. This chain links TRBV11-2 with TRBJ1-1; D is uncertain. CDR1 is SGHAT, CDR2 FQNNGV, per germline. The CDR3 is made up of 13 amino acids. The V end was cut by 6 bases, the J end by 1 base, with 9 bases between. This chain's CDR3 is CASRSPENTEAFS. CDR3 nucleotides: TGTGCCAGCAGATCCCCGGAGAACACTGAAGCTTTCTCT.

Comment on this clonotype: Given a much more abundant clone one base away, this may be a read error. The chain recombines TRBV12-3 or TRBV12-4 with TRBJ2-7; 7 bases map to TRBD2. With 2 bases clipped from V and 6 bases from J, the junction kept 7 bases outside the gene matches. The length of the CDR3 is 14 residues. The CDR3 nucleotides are TGTGCCAGCAGTTTACGGGAGGCGGGATGCGAGCAGTACTTC. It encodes CASSLREAGCEQYF.

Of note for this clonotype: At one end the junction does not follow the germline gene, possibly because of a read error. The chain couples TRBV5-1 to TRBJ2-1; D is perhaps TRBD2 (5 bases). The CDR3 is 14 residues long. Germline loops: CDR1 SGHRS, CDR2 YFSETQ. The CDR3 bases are TGCGCCAGCATCTTGTCGGGGATCACCGATGGGCAGTTCTTC. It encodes CASILSGITDGQFF.

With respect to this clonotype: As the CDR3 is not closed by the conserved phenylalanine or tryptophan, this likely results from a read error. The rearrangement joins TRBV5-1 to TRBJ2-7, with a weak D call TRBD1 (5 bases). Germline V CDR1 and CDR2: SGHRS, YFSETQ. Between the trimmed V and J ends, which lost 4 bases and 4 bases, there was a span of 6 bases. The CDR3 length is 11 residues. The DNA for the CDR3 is TGCGCCAGCAGCCAGGGTTACGAGCAGTACTCC. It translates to CASSQGYEQYS.

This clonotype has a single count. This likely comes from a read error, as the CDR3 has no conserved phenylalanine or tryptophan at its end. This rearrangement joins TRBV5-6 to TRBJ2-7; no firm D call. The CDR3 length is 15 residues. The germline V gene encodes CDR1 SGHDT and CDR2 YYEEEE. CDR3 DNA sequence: TGTGCCAACAGCCTTGAGAGTGCCAGCTCCTACGATCAGTACTTA. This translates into CANSLESASSYDQYL.

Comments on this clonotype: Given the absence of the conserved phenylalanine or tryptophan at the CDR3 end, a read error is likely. In DNA form, the CDR3 reads TGTGCCAGCAGTTACCGAGGGGTTCCTGGGGCCAACGTCCTGACTATC. It yields the protein CASSYRGVPGANVLTI. This chain links TRBV6-5 with TRBJ2-6; D may match TRBD1 or TRBD2 (5 bases each). Germline V gene sequence: CDR1 MNHEY, CDR2 SVGAGI. The CDR3 consists of 16 residues. Between the trimmed V and J ends, which lost 2 bases and 2 bases, there was a span of 10 bases.

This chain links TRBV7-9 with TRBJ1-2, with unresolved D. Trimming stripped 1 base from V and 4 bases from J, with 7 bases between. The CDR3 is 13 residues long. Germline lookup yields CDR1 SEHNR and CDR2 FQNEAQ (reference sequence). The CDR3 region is CASSLGSGYGYTF. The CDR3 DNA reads TGTGCCAGCAGCTTAGGGAGCGGCTATGGCTACACCTTC.

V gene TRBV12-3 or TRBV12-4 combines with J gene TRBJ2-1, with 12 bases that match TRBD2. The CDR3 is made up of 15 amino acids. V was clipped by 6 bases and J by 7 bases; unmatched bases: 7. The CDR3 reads CASRRLAGGRNEQFF. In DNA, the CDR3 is TGTGCCAGCAGGCGTCTAGCGGGAGGGCGTAATGAGCAGTTCTTC.

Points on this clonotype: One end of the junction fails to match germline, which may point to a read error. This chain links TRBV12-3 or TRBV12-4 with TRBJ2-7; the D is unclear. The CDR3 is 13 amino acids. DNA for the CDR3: TGTGCCGGCAGTTTAAATTGGGCGGACGAGAAGTACTTC. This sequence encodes CAGSLNWADEKYF.

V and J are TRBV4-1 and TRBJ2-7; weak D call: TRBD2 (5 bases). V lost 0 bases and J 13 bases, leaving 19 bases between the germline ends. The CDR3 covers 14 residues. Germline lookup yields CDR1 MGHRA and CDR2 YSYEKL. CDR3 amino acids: CASSQDGPAGVEYF. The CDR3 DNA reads TGCGCCAGCAGCCAAGATGGGCCCGCGGGCGTGGAATACTTC.

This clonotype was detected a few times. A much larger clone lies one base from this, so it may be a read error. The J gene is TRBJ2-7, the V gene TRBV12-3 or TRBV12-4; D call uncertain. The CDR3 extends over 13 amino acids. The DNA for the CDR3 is TGTGCCAGCAGTCCTTCATGGGCCTACGAGCACTACTTC. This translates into CASSPSWAYEHYF.

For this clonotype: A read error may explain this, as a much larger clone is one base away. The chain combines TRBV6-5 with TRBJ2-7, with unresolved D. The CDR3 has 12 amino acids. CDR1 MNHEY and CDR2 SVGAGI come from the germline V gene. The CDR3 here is CASSFGRGEKYF. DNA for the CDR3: TGTGCCAGCAGTTTTGGGCGAGGCGAGAAGTACTTC.

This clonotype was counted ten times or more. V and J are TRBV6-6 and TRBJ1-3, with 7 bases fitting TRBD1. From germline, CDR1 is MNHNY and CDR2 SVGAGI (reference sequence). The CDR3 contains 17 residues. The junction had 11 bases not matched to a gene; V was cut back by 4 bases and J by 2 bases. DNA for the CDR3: TGTGCCAGCAGTTCCCCCTCGGGACAGTTCACTGGAAACACCATATATTTT. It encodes CASSSPSGQFTGNTIYF.

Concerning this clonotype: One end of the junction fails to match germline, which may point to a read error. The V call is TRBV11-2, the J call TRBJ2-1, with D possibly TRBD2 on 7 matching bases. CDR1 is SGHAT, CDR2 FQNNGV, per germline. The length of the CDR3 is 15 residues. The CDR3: CSSSLDSSGRGEQFF. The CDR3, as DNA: TGTTCCAGCAGCTTGGATTCTAGCGGCAGGGGTGAGCAGTTCTTC. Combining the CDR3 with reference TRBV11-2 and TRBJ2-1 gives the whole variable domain EAGVAQSPRYKIIEKRQSVAFWCNPISGHATLYWYQQILGQGPKLLIQFQNNGVVDDSQLPKDRFSAERLKGVDSTLKIQPAKLEDSAVYLCSSSLDSSGRGEQFFGPGTRLTVL.

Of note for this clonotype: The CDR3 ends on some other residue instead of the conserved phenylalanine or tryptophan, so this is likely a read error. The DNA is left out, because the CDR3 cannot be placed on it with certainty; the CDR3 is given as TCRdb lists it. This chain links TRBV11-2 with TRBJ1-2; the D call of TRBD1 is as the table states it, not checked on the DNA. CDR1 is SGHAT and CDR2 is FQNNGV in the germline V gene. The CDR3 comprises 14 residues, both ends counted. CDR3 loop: CANSPGPILYGYTC.

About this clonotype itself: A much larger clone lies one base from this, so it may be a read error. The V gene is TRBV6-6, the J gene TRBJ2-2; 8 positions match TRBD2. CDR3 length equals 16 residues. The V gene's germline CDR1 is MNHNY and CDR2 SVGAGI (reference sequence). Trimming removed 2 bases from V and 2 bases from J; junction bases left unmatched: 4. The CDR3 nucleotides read TGTGCCAGCAGTTACGGGAGCGGGGGCAACACCGGGGAGCTGTTTTTT. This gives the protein CASSYGSGGNTGELFF.

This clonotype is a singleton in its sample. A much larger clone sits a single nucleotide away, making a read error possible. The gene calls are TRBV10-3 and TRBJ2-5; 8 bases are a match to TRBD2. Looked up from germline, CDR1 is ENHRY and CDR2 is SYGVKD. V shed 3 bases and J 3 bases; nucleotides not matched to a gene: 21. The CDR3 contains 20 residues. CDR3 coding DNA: TGTGCCATCAGTGATCCGGATGGCGCTATCGGGAGGGCCCCGGAAGAGACCCAGTACTTC. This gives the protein CAISDPDGAIGRAPEETQYF.